This TCR beta chain was recorded in a study of blood T cell repertoires in COVID-19. Participants, about 18 to 90 years old, spanned some 23 US areas. TCRdb keeps only in-frame clones here, not all; method: immunoSEQ multiplex PCR. The profile shows about 200,000 clones, approximately 86% of them singletons. Material for sequencing was PBMCs or T cells enriched from blood (not recorded which). The origin of this receptor is a middle-aged woman with acute COVID-19.

The CDR3: CASSFILNTEAFF. CDR3 coding DNA: TGCGCCAGCAGCTTTATATTGAACACTGAAGCTTTCTTT. The genes are TRBV5-1 and TRBJ1-1; unclear D gene. The CDR3 sequence is 13 residues long. Germline CDR1 and CDR2: SGHRS and YFSETQ. The V end lost 2 bases, the J end lost 0 bases, and 5 bases lay between the germline ends.